This section outlines one T cell receptor (beta chain) sequence together with its context. Antigen specificity is unknown. TCRdb itself ran the RACE reads through MiXCR, one entry per CDR3 protein. The sample has tens of thousands of distinct CDR3 sequences, 8% to 10% seen once; the top ten hold around 4%. As to time point: pre-sensitization, week 0. Treatment specified: therapeutic diphenylcyclopropenone sensitization with weekly scalp DPC. Blood was collected ahead of every patch test applied. The sample is drawn from a study of human T cells and chemical hapten exposure. The length of the CDR3 is 14 residues. V dropped 1 base and J dropped 6 bases, with 10 bases sitting between them. Study-level results: Donors, who had alopecia, may show an immune response that differs from healthy people's. Counts of expanded TCRs (at PT1) showed a positive correlation with patch test score.

Sample: whole blood, taken in connection with sensitization to the hapten diphenylcyclopropenone (DPC). This chain connects TRBV5-3 to TRBJ2-2; tentatively, D is TRBD1 (6 bases). TRBV5-3 is an ORF, and what it does is uncertain. The TCR originated in a woman between 40 and 55 years old with alopecia areata. Some clones in this sample may be carry-over from other donors' samples. For the CDR3, the DNA is TGTGCCAGAAGCTTGATCAGGGGCGCCGGGGAGCTGTTTTTT. Translated: CARSLIRGAGELFF.